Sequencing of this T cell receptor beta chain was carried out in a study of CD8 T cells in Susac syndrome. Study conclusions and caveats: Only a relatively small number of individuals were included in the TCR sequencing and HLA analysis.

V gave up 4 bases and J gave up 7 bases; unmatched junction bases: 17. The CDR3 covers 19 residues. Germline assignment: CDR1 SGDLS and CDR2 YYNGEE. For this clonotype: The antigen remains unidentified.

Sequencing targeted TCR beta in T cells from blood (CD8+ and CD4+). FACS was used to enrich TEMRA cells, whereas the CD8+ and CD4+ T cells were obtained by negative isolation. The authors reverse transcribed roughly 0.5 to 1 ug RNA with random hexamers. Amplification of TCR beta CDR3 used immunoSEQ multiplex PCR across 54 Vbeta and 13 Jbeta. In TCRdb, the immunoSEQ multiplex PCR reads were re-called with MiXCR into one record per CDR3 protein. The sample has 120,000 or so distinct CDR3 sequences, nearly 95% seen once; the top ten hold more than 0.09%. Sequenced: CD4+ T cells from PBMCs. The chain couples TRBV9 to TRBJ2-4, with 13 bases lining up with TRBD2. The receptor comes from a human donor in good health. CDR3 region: CASSQGTRGTSGTRNIQYF. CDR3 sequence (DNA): TGTGCCAGCAGCCAAGGGACTAGAGGGACTAGCGGGACGCGGAACATTCAGTACTTC.